The 8 T cell receptor beta chains reported below all come from one sample, sequenced in a study of cytomegalovirus exposure and HLA in healthy donors (TCRdb year 2017). Libraries were made using the immunoSEQ multiplex PCR assay. For the multiplex PCR, a mixture combining 60 forward primers for TCR Vbeta segments and 13 reverse primers for TCR Jbeta segments was used. This is the immuneACCESS table as TCRdb keeps it, with only in-frame sequences that have V and J called. A part of the clones is gone; compared with another copy, unresolved V genes explain less than half, and the rest is unexplained. This sample holds some 200,000 clones; around 86% were observed only once. The biggest ten clones account for 6.5% of the sample. The sample taken for sequencing was PBMCs. These receptors were collected from a woman aged 45-59 years in good health and CMV-seropositive.

The V call is TRBV27, the J call TRBJ2-5, with a possible D match to TRBD1 (6 bases). CDR1 is MNHEY and CDR2 is SMNVEV in the germline V gene (reference sequence). The CDR3 sequence is 15 residues long. The V end was cut by 5 bases, the J end by 0 bases, with 13 bases between. CDR3 in amino acids: CASSGIPGDQETQYF. For the CDR3, the DNA is TGTGCCAGCAGTGGGATTCCAGGGGACCAAGAGACCCAGTACTTC.

The J gene is TRBJ2-1, the V gene TRBV25-1; weak D call: TRBD2 (6 bases). The ends were cut back, 8 bases at V and 8 bases at J, with 10 bases in the middle. From germline, CDR1 is MGHDK and CDR2 SYGVNS. The CDR3 is 11 residues long. CDR3 region: CASAGYDEQFF. Written as DNA, the CDR3 is TGTGCCAGCGCGGGGTACGATGAGCAGTTCTTC.

The V gene is TRBV20-1, the J gene TRBJ1-1; D gene unclear. The CDR3 is made up of 11 amino acids. Germline V gene data show CDR1 as DFQATT and CDR2 as SNEGSKA (reference sequence). V was cut by 8 bases and J by 3 bases, with 10 bases left in between. The CDR3 sequence: CSRVADTEAFF. The CDR3 bases are TGCAGTCGGGTTGCGGACACTGAAGCTTTCTTT.

The J gene is TRBJ1-6, the V gene TRBV2; D unclear. There are 17 residues in the CDR3. From germline, CDR1 is SNHLY and CDR2 FYNNEI. V lost 1 base and J 0 bases, leaving 10 bases between the germline ends. CDR3 loop: CASSEGGASSYNSPLHF. CDR3 bases: TGTGCCAGCAGTGAAGGAGGCGCGAGCTCCTATAATTCACCCCTCCACTTT.

This clone was recorded once. The gene calls are TRBV5-5 and TRBJ2-5; perhaps TRBD1 as D (5 bases). With 2 bases removed from V and 5 bases from J, the gap between germline ends came to 10 bases. Germline V gene data show CDR1 as SGHKS and CDR2 as YYEKEE (reference sequence). The CDR3 is made up of 13 amino acids. In DNA, the CDR3 is TGTGCCAGCAGCTTAGGGGTTAGCGAGACCCAGTACTTC. As protein: CASSLGVSETQYF.

This sequence joins TRBV19 and TRBJ1-6; a weak D match, TRBD1 (5 bases). Between the trimmed V and J ends, which lost 7 bases and 5 bases, there was a span of 9 bases. Germline CDR1 LNHDA, CDR2 SQIVND (reference sequence). The CDR3 spans 13 residues. Here the CDR3 DNA reads TGTGCCAGTAATCAGGGAAATAATTCACCCCTCCACTTT. It specifies CASNQGNNSPLHF.

The V gene is TRBV7-2, the J gene TRBJ1-2; maybe TRBD1 (5 bases). The CDR3 length is 17 residues. Germline CDR1 and CDR2: SGHTA and FQGNSA. Trimming stripped 5 bases from V and 1 base from J, with 20 bases between. Here the CDR3 reads CASSPTQGSTINYGYTF. DNA for the CDR3: TGTGCCAGCAGCCCCACCCAGGGATCGACCATTAACTATGGCTACACCTTC. Full variable domain (missing parts from reference TRBV7-2 and TRBJ1-2): GAGVSQSPSNKVTEKGKDVELRCDPISGHTALYWYRQSLGQGLEFLIYFQGNSAPDKSGLPSDRFSAERTGGSVSTLTIQRTQQEDSAVYLCASSPTQGSTINYGYTFGSGTRLTVV.

This clone occurred a few times. The chain employs TRBV7-9 and TRBJ2-3; D call uncertain. Germline lookup yields CDR1 SEHNR and CDR2 FQNEAQ (reference sequence). CDR3 length equals 17 residues. V gave up 0 bases and J gave up 0 bases, with 13 bases separating them. The CDR3 bases are TGTGCCAGCAGCTTAGCATCGGCAGGTATAAGCACAGATACGCAGTATTTT. As protein: CASSLASAGISTDTQYF.